The 30 T cell receptor beta chains below come from one sample, sequenced in a study of blood T cell repertoires in COVID-19. Sequencing was performed with immunoSEQ multiplex PCR; in TCRdb, only in-frame clones are kept and a portion is missing. The table lists fewer than 150,000 clones, 65% to 80% of them singletons. The sequencing sample was made of peripheral blood. The receptors were gathered from a human donor with acute or convalescent COVID-19. The donor label of this sample is uncertain.

This rearrangement joins TRBV28 to TRBJ1-5; 9 positions match TRBD1. This CDR3 has 15 amino acids. Germline V CDR1 and CDR2: MDHEN, SYDVKM. V was pared by 3 bases and J by 4 bases, with 4 bases of the junction left unmatched. The CDR3 is CASSFPTGGNQPQHF. As DNA, the CDR3 is TGTGCCAGCAGTTTCCCGACAGGGGGTAATCAGCCCCAGCATTTT.

A few counts support this clone. The chain carries TRBV3-1 (or the pseudogene TRBV3-2) and TRBJ2-7; D is uncertain. With 3 bases removed from V and 5 bases from J, the gap between germline ends came to 8 bases. This CDR3 has 12 amino acids. In germline, CDR1 is LGHDT, CDR2 YNNKEL (reference sequence). The CDR3 reads CASSQTRHEQYF. The CDR3 DNA is TGTGCCAGCAGCCAGACAAGACACGAGCAGTACTTC.

This clone was found a few times. The gene calls are TRBV4-2 and TRBJ1-3; 8 positions agree with TRBD1. The CDR3 sequence is 15 residues long. The junction had 6 bases not matched to a gene; V was cut back by 8 bases and J by 0 bases. Germline V CDR1 and CDR2: LGHNA, YNFKEQ. The chain's CDR3 is CASATGVNSGNTIYF. The DNA for the CDR3 is TGTGCCAGCGCGACAGGGGTCAACTCTGGAAACACCATATATTTT.

The CDR3, as DNA: TGTGCCAGTAGGCCCGACAGGGGGAACTATGGCTACACCTTC. It yields the protein CASRPDRGNYGYTF. The V gene is TRBV19, the J gene TRBJ1-2, with 9 bases that match TRBD1. V was pared by 6 bases and J by 2 bases, with 4 bases of the junction left unmatched. The CDR3 is 14 amino acids. CDR1 is LNHDA and CDR2 is SQIVND in the germline V gene (reference sequence).

This clone showed up just a few times. The chain has TRBV7-8 and TRBJ1-1; 8 nucleotides line up with TRBD1. The trim removed 8 bases at V and 8 bases at J, leaving 13 bases unmatched. Germline CDR1 and CDR2: SGHVS and FQNEAQ. The CDR3 has 14 amino acids. As DNA, the CDR3 is TGTGCCAGCGGGGAGGGGACAGGAGGGGAAGAAGCTTTCTTT. Its translation: CASGEGTGGEEAFF.

This chain uses TRBV28 with TRBJ1-2; D is unresolved. With 7 bases removed from V and 5 bases from J, the gap between germline ends came to 11 bases. This CDR3 is built from 12 residues. Per the germline V gene, CDR1 is MDHEN and CDR2 is SYDVKM. CDR3 nucleotides: TGTGCCAGCACTCCCGGGTATTATGGCTACACCTTC. Translating gives CASTPGYYGYTF.

V usage is TRBV4-2 and J usage is TRBJ2-5, with TRBD2 matching 8 bases. This CDR3 contains 16 residues. CDR1 and CDR2 from the germline V gene are LGHNA and YNFKEQ. J was trimmed by 2 bases and V by 1 base; bases with no gene match: 6. The CDR3 loop is CASSQAALAAQETQYF. DNA of the CDR3: TGTGCCAGCAGCCAAGCCGCACTAGCGGCACAAGAGACCCAGTACTTC.

The chain recombines TRBV10-1 with TRBJ2-3; 12 nucleotides match TRBD2. The CDR3 has 17 amino acids. Germline V CDR1 and CDR2: WNHNN, SYGVQD (reference sequence). The trim removed 6 bases at V and 6 bases at J, leaving 13 bases unmatched. This CDR3 is CASSDGTSGYLRDTQYF. The CDR3 DNA is TGCGCCAGCAGCGATGGGACTAGCGGGTACCTCCGGGATACGCAGTATTTT.

The chain couples TRBV4-1 to TRBJ2-2; the D is unclear. This CDR3 comprises 12 residues. The V end lost 3 bases, the J end lost 5 bases, and 4 bases lay between the germline ends. Germline V lookup: CDR1 MGHRA, CDR2 YSYEKL. CDR3: CASSHGTGELFF. The CDR3 nucleotides read TGCGCCAGCAGCCACGGGACCGGGGAGCTGTTTTTT.

The CDR3 loop reads CATRDRGNTGELFF. CDR3 nucleotide sequence: TGTGCCACCCGGGACAGGGGTAACACCGGGGAGCTGTTTTTT. The genes are TRBV24-1 and TRBJ2-2, with 10 bases that match TRBD1. The CDR3 is made up of 14 amino acids. J gave up 2 bases and V 9 bases, and 2 bases lay outside the gene matches. The germline V gene encodes CDR1 KGHDR and CDR2 SFDVKD.

As regards this clone: The sample has other DNA sequences that encode this CDR3 too. The chain is built from TRBV7-2 and TRBJ1-5; perhaps TRBD1 as D (5 bases). The germline V and J ends were trimmed by 4 bases and 2 bases, with 12 bases remaining between them. The germline CDR1 and CDR2 sequences are SGHTA and FQGNSA. The CDR3 is 15 residues long. The CDR3 nucleotides are TGTGCCAGCAGCTCGCAGGGTTTCGGCAATCAGCCCCAGCATTTT. Amino acids: CASSSQGFGNQPQHF.

CDR3 sequence (DNA): TGTGCCAGCAGTGACCCTCTAGCGGGGGGGCTGAGGAGTGGGACCCAGTACTTC. It translates to CASSDPLAGGLRSGTQYF. V usage is TRBV6-1 and J usage is TRBJ2-5; TRBD2 aligns across 12 bases. J lost 7 bases, V lost 3 bases, and 15 bases had no gene match. The CDR3 consists of 18 residues. Germline CDR1 MNHNS, CDR2 SASEGT.

This clone occurred many times. This rearrangement joins TRBV7-2 to TRBJ1-5, with a weak D call TRBD1 (5 bases). The V gene lost 5 bases and the J gene lost 0 bases, with 11 bases spanning the gap. This CDR3 spans 15 amino acids. From germline, CDR1 is SGHTA and CDR2 FQGNSA. The CDR3 reads CASSTGQLSNQPQHF. The CDR3 bases are TGTGCCAGCAGCACCGGACAACTTAGCAATCAGCCCCAGCATTTT.

The chain couples TRBV28 to TRBJ2-1, with 9 bases lining up with TRBD1. Trimming at V came to 7 bases and at J to 3 bases, leaving 7 bases not matched to a gene. Germline CDR1 reads MDHEN; CDR2 reads SYDVKM. The CDR3 loop spans 15 amino acids. The CDR3 coding sequence is TGTGCCAGCAAACAGGGGGACAGGGTCTACAATGAGCAGTTCTTC. It encodes CASKQGDRVYNEQFF.

This clone was seen more than once but under ten times. V and J are TRBV4-2 and TRBJ2-3; possibly TRBD2 for D (6 bases). The CDR3 extends over 18 amino acids. The V gene's germline CDR1 is LGHNA and CDR2 YNFKEQ. Trimming removed 1 base at V and 6 bases at J, with 23 bases between. The DNA for the CDR3 is TGTGCCAGCAGCCAAGGAGATCGGGACGAATGGGGGGTGGATACGCAGTATTTT. This encodes CASSQGDRDEWGVDTQYF.

V and J are TRBV4-1 and TRBJ2-7; 10 bases map to TRBD2. Germline lookup yields CDR1 MGHRA and CDR2 YSYEKL. The ends lost 2 bases at V and 4 bases at J; junction bases unmatched: 5. The CDR3 is 15 residues long. The CDR3 DNA reads as TGCGCCAGCAGCCAAATGGGACTAGCGCAGTACGAGCAGTACTTC. This encodes CASSQMGLAQYEQYF.

The chain uses TRBV6-6 and TRBJ1-6; D possibly corresponds to TRBD1 (5 bases). V was clipped by 7 bases and J by 4 bases, with 14 bases between them. The germline CDR1 and CDR2 sequences are MNHNY and SVGAGI (reference sequence). The CDR3 sequence is 15 residues long. CDR3 sequence reads: CASNPGGFYNSPLHF. In DNA, the CDR3 is TGTGCCAGCAACCCCGGGGGGTTTTATAATTCACCCCTCCACTTT.

The V and J genes are TRBV27 and TRBJ2-1, with TRBD2 identical over 7 bases. From germline, CDR1 is MNHEY and CDR2 SMNVEV (reference sequence). This CDR3 spans 15 amino acids. J gave up 2 bases and V 3 bases, and 4 bases lay outside the gene matches. The CDR3: CASSLGGVTYNEQFF. CDR3 coding DNA: TGTGCCAGCAGTTTGGGGGGGGTAACCTACAATGAGCAGTTCTTC.

The chain carries TRBV20-1 and TRBJ2-2; 11 bases align to TRBD2. V lost 3 bases to trimming and J lost 5 bases; unmatched junction nucleotides: 8. This CDR3 is built from 16 residues. CDR1 and CDR2 (germline): DFQATT, SNEGSKA (reference sequence). This CDR3 reads CSASDSGGARTGELFF. The CDR3 DNA reads as TGCAGTGCTAGTGATAGCGGGGGGGCGCGGACCGGGGAGCTGTTTTTT.

In regard to this clone: One junction end disagrees with the germline gene, perhaps due to a read error. The chain employs TRBV6-1 and TRBJ2-1; TRBD1 matches 9 bases. The CDR3 loop spans 14 amino acids. The germline gives CDR1 MNHNS, CDR2 SASEGT. The CDR3 coding sequence is TGTGCCAGCAGTTTCACTCGTCTGGGACAGGGTAGCCTCTTC. This gives the protein CASSFTRLGQGSLF.

The table lists this clone with a few counts. The rearrangement uses TRBV3-1 (or the pseudogene TRBV3-2) and TRBJ2-1; D might be TRBD1 (6 bases). The CDR3 has 15 residues. V lost 1 base and J 4 bases, leaving 11 bases between the germline ends. Germline loops: CDR1 LGHDT, CDR2 YNNKEL (reference sequence). The CDR3 protein is CASSQVGGTYNEQFF. In nucleotides, the CDR3 is TGTGCCAGCAGCCAAGTTGGGGGCACGTACAATGAGCAGTTCTTC.

V is TRBV24-1 and J is TRBJ2-4; a weak D match, TRBD1 (5 bases). CDR1 and CDR2 (germline): KGHDR, SFDVKD. The CDR3 contains 13 residues. V gave up 5 bases and J gave up 1 base, with 5 bases separating them. The DNA of the CDR3 is TGTGCCACCAGTGCAGGGGCCAAAAACATTCAGTACTTC. It specifies CATSAGAKNIQYF.

This clone showed up many times. This rearrangement joins TRBV28 to TRBJ2-7; D not resolved. Germline values: CDR1 MDHEN, CDR2 SYDVKM. Trimming took 2 bases from V and 5 from J, leaving 7 bases between them. CDR3 size: 12 residues. CDR3 in amino acids: CASSLGPHEQYV. Written as DNA, the CDR3 is TGTGCCAGCAGTTTAGGCCCCCACGAGCAGTACGTC.

This rearrangement joins TRBV27 to TRBJ2-2; the D is unclear. This CDR3 comprises 13 residues. Trimming pared 5 bases from V and 4 bases from J, leaving 8 bases between. Germline V gene data show CDR1 as MNHEY and CDR2 as SMNVEV (reference sequence). The CDR3 reads CASSPLSTGELFF. The CDR3 nucleotides are TGTGCCAGCAGTCCCCTGTCCACCGGGGAGCTGTTTTTT.

This rearrangement joins TRBV7-3 to TRBJ2-1; 8 bases line up with TRBD2. Unmatched junction bases numbered 7, after V lost 4 bases and J lost 5 bases. Germline assignment: CDR1 SGHTA and CDR2 FQGTGA. CDR3 length: 15 amino acids. The CDR3 DNA is TGTGCCAGCAGCTCGGGGGGGACCCGAAACAATGAGCAGTTCTTC. It specifies CASSSGGTRNNEQFF. Complete variable domain (other parts from reference TRBV7-3 and TRBJ2-1): GAGVSQTPSNKVTEKGKYVELRCDPISGHTALYWYRQSLGQGPEFLIYFQGTGAADDSGLPNDRFFAVRPEGSVSTLKIQRTERGDSAVYLCASSSGGTRNNEQFFGPGTRLTVL.

This chain uses TRBV3-1 (or the pseudogene TRBV3-2) with TRBJ1-6; TRBD1 aligns across 8 bases. The junction had 2 bases not matched to a gene; V was cut back by 3 bases and J by 7 bases. The germline gives CDR1 LGHDT, CDR2 YNNKEL (reference sequence). The CDR3 loop spans 14 amino acids. The CDR3 loop reads CASSQGQVNSPLHF. CDR3 sequence (DNA): TGTGCCAGCAGCCAGGGACAGGTCAATTCACCCCTCCACTTT.

CDR3 sequence reads: CASSLHLNTEAFF. DNA for the CDR3: TGTGCCAGCAGCTTACACTTGAACACTGAAGCTTTCTTT. The chain combines TRBV11-3 with TRBJ1-1, with D unclear. V lost 2 bases and J 0 bases, leaving 4 bases between the germline ends. Germline V gene lookup returns CDR1 SGHNT and CDR2 YENEEA. This CDR3 comprises 13 residues.

The gene calls are TRBV5-1 and TRBJ2-5; a possible D gene is TRBD2 (5 bases). Trimming took off 0 bases at V and 5 bases at J, with 11 bases between the two ends. Germline loops: CDR1 SGHRS, CDR2 YFSETQ. This CDR3 contains 14 residues. CDR3 protein: CASSLVMSGETQYF. The CDR3 DNA sequence: TGCGCCAGCAGCTTGGTAATGTCGGGGGAGACCCAGTACTTC.

The chain joins TRBV5-1 to TRBJ2-3; weak D call: TRBD2 (6 bases). Germline loops: CDR1 SGHRS, CDR2 YFSETQ. Trimming stripped 5 bases from V and 6 bases from J, with 16 bases between. There are 14 residues in the CDR3. CDR3 amino acids: CASRSSGLWDTQYF. CDR3 DNA: TGCGCCAGCAGGAGTAGCGGTTTATGGGATACGCAGTATTTT. Full variable domain (missing parts from reference TRBV5-1 and TRBJ2-3): KAGVTQTPRYLIKTRGQQVTLSCSPISGHRSVSWYQQTPGQGLQFLFEYFSETQRNKGNFPGRFSGRQFSNSRSEMNVSTLELGDSALYLCASRSSGLWDTQYFGPGTRLTVL.

The CDR3 DNA reads as TGTGCCAGCAGCTTAAACAGGGGGCTTGAAAAACTGTTTTTT. This codes for CASSLNRGLEKLFF. The chain links TRBV7-9 to TRBJ1-4; TRBD1 agrees at 9 bases. Per germline, CDR1 SEHNR and CDR2 FQNEAQ (reference sequence). CDR3 size: 14 residues. V shed 2 bases, J shed 7 bases, and the junction held 2 bases outside the gene matches.